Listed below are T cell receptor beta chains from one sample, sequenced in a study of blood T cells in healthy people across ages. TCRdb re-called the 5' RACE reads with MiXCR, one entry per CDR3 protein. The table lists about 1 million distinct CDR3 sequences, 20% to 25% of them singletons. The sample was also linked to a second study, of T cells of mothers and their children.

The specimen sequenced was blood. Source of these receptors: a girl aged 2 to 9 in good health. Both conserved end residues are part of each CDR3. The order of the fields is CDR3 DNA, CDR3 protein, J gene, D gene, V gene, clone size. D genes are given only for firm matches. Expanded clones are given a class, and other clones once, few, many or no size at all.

cdr3_nt: TGTGCCACTGATTCAGGCGACAGGGCGTTGGGGCAGTACTTC
cdr3_aa: CATDSGDRALGQYF
j_call: TRBJ2-5
d_call: TRBD1
v_call: TRBV28
clone_size: few

cdr3_nt: TGTGCCAGCAGCACGGACAGGGGGGCAGATACGCAGTATTTT
cdr3_aa: CASSTDRGADTQYF
j_call: TRBJ2-3
d_call: TRBD1
v_call: TRBV6-4
clone_size: few

cdr3_nt: TGTGCCAGCAGCCCACTATTAACAGGGTCCTACGAGCAGTACTTC
cdr3_aa: CASSPLLTGSYEQYF
j_call: TRBJ2-7
d_call: .
v_call: TRBV3-1
clone_size: .

cdr3_nt: TGCAGCGTTGTCAGGACTAGCTCCTACAATGAGCAGTTCTTC
cdr3_aa: CSVVRTSSYNEQFF
j_call: TRBJ2-1
d_call: TRBD2
v_call: TRBV29-1
clone_size: few

cdr3_nt: TGTGCCAGCAGTCCCAACCTTCCTCGAGGGGAGACCCAGTACTTC
cdr3_aa: CASSPNLPRGETQYF
j_call: TRBJ2-5
d_call: .
v_call: TRBV7-9
clone_size: few

cdr3_nt: TGCAGTGCTACGGGAGGGCCTATCGGGGAGCTGTTTTTT
cdr3_aa: CSATGGPIGELFF
j_call: TRBJ2-2
d_call: TRBD2
v_call: TRBV20-1
clone_size: .

cdr3_nt: TGTGCCAGCAGTTTAAGTAAGGGGAGCACAGATACGCAGTATTTT
cdr3_aa: CASSLSKGSTDTQYF
j_call: TRBJ2-3
d_call: .
v_call: TRBV12-3/TRBV12-4
clone_size: once

cdr3_nt: TGCAGTGTCAGGCCCAGCAATCAGCCCCAGCATTTT
cdr3_aa: CSVRPSNQPQHF
j_call: TRBJ1-5
d_call: .
v_call: TRBV20-1
clone_size: few

cdr3_nt: TGCGCCAGCAGCGCGGACCTTGGAAACACCATATATTTT
cdr3_aa: CASSADLGNTIYF
j_call: TRBJ1-3
d_call: .
v_call: TRBV5-1
clone_size: few

cdr3_nt: TGCGCCAGCAGCTTGGTTAGCGGGATTCTCAATGAGCAGTTCTTC
cdr3_aa: CASSLVSGILNEQFF
j_call: TRBJ2-1
d_call: TRBD2
v_call: TRBV5-1
clone_size: few

cdr3_nt: TGTGCCAGCAGTTTATGGGGACAGTTCAACGAGCAGTACTTC
cdr3_aa: CASSLWGQFNEQYF
j_call: TRBJ2-7
d_call: TRBD1
v_call: TRBV27
clone_size: .

cdr3_nt: TGCGCCAGCAGCTTGCCGGGGGCGTCCGAGCAGTACTTC
cdr3_aa: CASSLPGASEQYF
j_call: TRBJ2-7
d_call: .
v_call: TRBV5-1
clone_size: few

cdr3_nt: TGTGCCAGCAGCGCCCGGGACCCTCGAGGGGGAGAGACCCAGTACTTC
cdr3_aa: CASSARDPRGGETQYF
j_call: TRBJ2-5
d_call: .
v_call: TRBV7-8
clone_size: once

cdr3_nt: TGTGCCAGCAGCCCGGCTTTGGATACGCAGTATTTT
cdr3_aa: CASSPALDTQYF
j_call: TRBJ2-3
d_call: .
v_call: TRBV7-9
clone_size: .

cdr3_nt: TGTGCCACCAGTGGTGGGCCCTTGAACAATGAGCAGTTCTTC
cdr3_aa: CATSGGPLNNEQFF
j_call: TRBJ2-1
d_call: .
v_call: TRBV24-1
clone_size: .

cdr3_nt: TGTGCCAGCAGTTTAGGCGGACATCCCTCCTACGAGCAGTACTTC
cdr3_aa: CASSLGGHPSYEQYF
j_call: TRBJ2-7
d_call: .
v_call: TRBV27
clone_size: few

cdr3_nt: TGCAGCGTGGGGGGAAACACAGATACGCGGTATTTT
cdr3_aa: CSVGGNTDTRYF
j_call: TRBJ2-3
d_call: .
v_call: TRBV29-1
clone_size: few

cdr3_nt: TGTGCCAGCGGGAACAGGATGCAAGGAACCAATGAGCAGTTCTTC
cdr3_aa: CASGNRMQGTNEQFF
j_call: TRBJ2-1
d_call: .
v_call: TRBV27
clone_size: .

cdr3_nt: TGTGCCAGCTCACCTTCACCAGGGGGAGAGACCCAGTACTTC
cdr3_aa: CASSPSPGGETQYF
j_call: TRBJ2-5
d_call: TRBD1
v_call: TRBV18
clone_size: .

cdr3_nt: TGCAGCGTTGAGGCGGACTACAATGAGCAGTTCTTC
cdr3_aa: CSVEADYNEQFF
j_call: TRBJ2-1
d_call: .
v_call: TRBV29-1
clone_size: many

cdr3_nt: TGTGCCACAGAGACCGGGACAGGTTCCTACGAGCAGTACTTC
cdr3_aa: CATETGTGSYEQYF
j_call: TRBJ2-7
d_call: TRBD1
v_call: TRBV7-9
clone_size: .

cdr3_nt: TGCAGCGTTACGACAGGGGGCAAGGACGAGCAGTACTTC
cdr3_aa: CSVTTGGKDEQYF
j_call: TRBJ2-7
d_call: TRBD1
v_call: TRBV29-1
clone_size: .

cdr3_nt: TGCAGTGCTAGGGAACGGGGGACAGATACGCAGTATTTT
cdr3_aa: CSARERGTDTQYF
j_call: TRBJ2-3
d_call: .
v_call: TRBV20-1
clone_size: .

cdr3_nt: TGTGCCAGTAGTATTAGTAAGCGGGGGACTGAAGCTTTCTTT
cdr3_aa: CASSISKRGTEAFF
j_call: TRBJ1-1
d_call: .
v_call: TRBV19
clone_size: .

cdr3_nt: TGCGCCAGCAGCTCCGGACAGGGGGTTTCTAATGAAAAACTGTTTTTT
cdr3_aa: CASSSGQGVSNEKLFF
j_call: TRBJ1-4
d_call: TRBD1
v_call: TRBV5-1
clone_size: few

cdr3_nt: TGCAGTGCTGGAACGGGCCTAGTGTCGGGCACAGATACGCAGTATTTT
cdr3_aa: CSAGTGLVSGTDTQYF
j_call: TRBJ2-3
d_call: .
v_call: TRBV20-1
clone_size: few

cdr3_nt: TGTGCCAGCAGTTTAGCGGGGGCCTCCTGTGGCTACACCTTC
cdr3_aa: CASSLAGASCGYTF
j_call: TRBJ1-2
d_call: .
v_call: TRBV28
clone_size: .

cdr3_nt: TGTGCCAGCAGTTTATGGGTAGGAGCCCACCCCGAGCAGTACTTC
cdr3_aa: CASSLWVGAHPEQYF
j_call: TRBJ2-7
d_call: .
v_call: TRBV28
clone_size: .

cdr3_nt: TGCAGTGCTCTCCATAATATGAACACTGAAGCTTTCTTT
cdr3_aa: CSALHNMNTEAFF
j_call: TRBJ1-1
d_call: .
v_call: TRBV20-1
clone_size: .

cdr3_nt: TGTGCCAGCAGCCCCAGGACTTCTTTCTACAATGAGCAGTTCTTC
cdr3_aa: CASSPRTSFYNEQFF
j_call: TRBJ2-1
d_call: .
v_call: TRBV7-8
clone_size: few

cdr3_nt: TGTGCCACCCAGCGGGGCTCCTACGAGCAGTACTTC
cdr3_aa: CATQRGSYEQYF
j_call: TRBJ2-7
d_call: TRBD2
v_call: TRBV10-3
clone_size: few

cdr3_nt: TGCAGTGCTAGGAATAGGTGGACGAACACCGGGGAGCTGTTTTTT
cdr3_aa: CSARNRWTNTGELFF
j_call: TRBJ2-2
d_call: .
v_call: TRBV20-1
clone_size: .

cdr3_nt: TGTGCCAGCAGTGAGGGGGGGGCGTTCGAAACAGATACGCAGTATTTT
cdr3_aa: CASSEGGAFETDTQYF
j_call: TRBJ2-3
d_call: .
v_call: TRBV2
clone_size: few

cdr3_nt: TGTGCCAGCAGTGTTGACCGGGGGTCCTACGAGCAGTACTTC
cdr3_aa: CASSVDRGSYEQYF
j_call: TRBJ2-7
d_call: .
v_call: TRBV2
clone_size: few

cdr3_nt: TGTGCCAGCAGTTCCAAATACAGGGGCACTGAAGCTTTCTTT
cdr3_aa: CASSSKYRGTEAFF
j_call: TRBJ1-1
d_call: TRBD1
v_call: TRBV6-2/TRBV6-3
clone_size: .

cdr3_nt: TGTGCCAGCACCTTAGGTGGGGGTAACTATGGCTACACCTTC
cdr3_aa: CASTLGGGNYGYTF
j_call: TRBJ1-2
d_call: .
v_call: TRBV12-3/TRBV12-4
clone_size: .

cdr3_nt: TGTGCCAGCGGCCGGGCCGAAGATAATTCACCCCTCCACTTT
cdr3_aa: CASGRAEDNSPLHF
j_call: TRBJ1-6
d_call: .
v_call: TRBV6-2/TRBV6-3
clone_size: few

cdr3_nt: TGTGCCAGCAGCCGAAACACCGGAGGGGACGGTATTTCCTATGGCTACACCTTC
cdr3_aa: CASSRNTGGDGISYGYTF
j_call: TRBJ1-2
d_call: .
v_call: TRBV4-2
clone_size: .

cdr3_nt: TGTGCCAGCAGCCGGGATAGGTGGACCAGGGGGACCAAAAACATTCAGTACTTC
cdr3_aa: CASSRDRWTRGTKNIQYF
j_call: TRBJ2-4
d_call: TRBD1
v_call: TRBV7-2
clone_size: few

cdr3_nt: TGTGCCAGCAGTCAACAAGAGCGGGGGGGGAACACCGGGGAGCTGTTTTTT
cdr3_aa: CASSQQERGGNTGELFF
j_call: TRBJ2-2
d_call: TRBD2
v_call: TRBV12-3/TRBV12-4
clone_size: .

cdr3_nt: TGCAGTGCCAGAGGACAGGCGAACACCGGGGAGCTGTTTTTT
cdr3_aa: CSARGQANTGELFF
j_call: TRBJ2-2
d_call: TRBD1
v_call: TRBV20-1
clone_size: .

cdr3_nt: TGCGCCAGCAGCCAAGATAGCGGGGGGGCAGGTGAGCAGTTCTTC
cdr3_aa: CASSQDSGGAGEQFF
j_call: TRBJ2-1
d_call: TRBD2
v_call: TRBV4-1
clone_size: .

cdr3_nt: TGCGCCAGCAGCCAAGTGGGGGCCTTGGGTACCTATGGCTACACCTTC
cdr3_aa: CASSQVGALGTYGYTF
j_call: TRBJ1-2
d_call: .
v_call: TRBV4-3
clone_size: .